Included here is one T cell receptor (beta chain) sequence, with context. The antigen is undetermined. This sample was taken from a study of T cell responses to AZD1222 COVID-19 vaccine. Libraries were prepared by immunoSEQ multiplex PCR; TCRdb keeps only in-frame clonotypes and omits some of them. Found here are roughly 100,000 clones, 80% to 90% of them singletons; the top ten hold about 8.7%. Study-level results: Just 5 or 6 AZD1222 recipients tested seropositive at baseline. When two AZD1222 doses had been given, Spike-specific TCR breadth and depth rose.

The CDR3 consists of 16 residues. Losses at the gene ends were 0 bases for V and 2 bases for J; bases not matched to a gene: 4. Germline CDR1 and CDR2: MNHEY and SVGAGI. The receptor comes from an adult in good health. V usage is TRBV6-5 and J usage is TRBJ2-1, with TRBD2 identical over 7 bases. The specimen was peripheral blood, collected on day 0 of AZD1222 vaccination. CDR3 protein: CASSYSLLAPYNEQFF. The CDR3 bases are TGTGCCAGCAGTTACTCTCTACTAGCGCCCTACAATGAGCAGTTCTTC.